The rows below give T cell receptor beta chains drawn from one sample of a study of cytomegalovirus exposure and HLA in healthy donors. Sequencing used immunoSEQ multiplex PCR; TCRdb keeps in-frame clones, though not all of them. The sample lists 160,000 or so clones, roughly 79% occurring once. The specimen was PBMCs. The source of these receptors is a man in his forties in good health and CMV-seronegative. Each CDR3 is given with its conserved first and last residue. The D gene is left open where the match is weak. Not all rows give a size; the values are once, few, many and, for expanded clones, a class.

j_call | clone_size | d_call | v_call | cdr3_nt | cdr3_aa
TRBJ2-7 | . | . | TRBV7-9 | TGTGCCAGCAGCCCGATACAGCTGTCCTACGAGCAGTACTTC | CASSPIQLSYEQYF
TRBJ1-1 | . | . | TRBV5-4 | TGTGCCAGCAGTTATCAGGGAAACACTGAAGCTTTCTTT | CASSYQGNTEAFF
TRBJ2-1 | . | . | TRBV5-1 | TGCGCCAGCAGCGCTAGGCAGGGGGGAGCATTAGGTGAGCAGTTCTTC | CASSARQGGALGEQFF
TRBJ1-4 | . | . | TRBV5-1 | TGCGCCAGCAGCTTATCGACAGATTCGGAACTGTTTTTT | CASSLSTDSELFF
TRBJ1-2 | . | . | TRBV7-9 | TGTGCCAGCAGCCGACCAGGAACGGTATATGGCTACACCTTC | CASSRPGTVYGYTF
TRBJ1-1 | . | TRBD1 | TRBV18 | TGTGCCAGCTCACCACTCCAGGGACAGGGGGCAATCGGGAACACTGAAGCTTTCTTT | CASSPLQGQGAIGNTEAFF
TRBJ2-2 | . | . | TRBV28 | TGTGCCAGCAGTTTCGAGTTAGCGTTCACCGGGGAGCTGTTTTTT | CASSFELAFTGELFF
TRBJ2-3 | once | . | TRBV9 | TGTGCCAGCAGTTTTGGGAGTTTTAACACAGATACGCAGTATTTT | CASSFGSFNTDTQYF
TRBJ1-2 | . | TRBD1 | TRBV9 | TGTGCCAGCAGCGCCCGACAGGGGGCGTACTATGGCTACACCTTC | CASSARQGAYYGYTF
TRBJ1-2 | . | TRBD1 | TRBV5-1 | TGCGCCAGCAGCTCGACCGGGACAGCTACCTATGGCTACACCTTC | CASSSTGTATYGYTF
TRBJ1-1 | . | . | TRBV7-9 | TGTGCCAGCAGCTCGCCCGCGGTGAACACTGAAGCTTTCTTT | CASSSPAVNTEAFF
TRBJ1-5 | . | . | TRBV7-9 | TGTGCCAGCAGTTATGCGGTCGGACAGAGCAATCAGCCCCAGCATTTT | CASSYAVGQSNQPQHF
TRBJ2-3 | once | TRBD2 | TRBV27 | TGTGCCAGCAGTTCCATAAATTTTCCCATAGCTGCGGGAGGGAGGGATACGCAGTATTTT | CASSSINFPIAAGGRDTQYF
TRBJ2-3 | . | TRBD2 | TRBV2 | TGTGCCAGCAGTGGACCCGGGGGGTTCACAGATACGCAGTATTTT | CASSGPGGFTDTQYF
TRBJ2-7 | . | . | TRBV27 | TGTGCCAGCAGTTCCCCTCCCTACGAGCAGTACTTC | CASSSPPYEQYF
TRBJ2-5 | . | . | TRBV9 | TGTGCCAGCAGCGTAGAACTAGCATCTACCCAGTACTTC | CASSVELASTQYF
TRBJ1-2 | . | TRBD1 | TRBV29-1 | TGCAGCGTTGAAGGCAGTCCCGGGACAGGGGTGGGGAATGGCTACACCTTC | CSVEGSPGTGVGNGYTF
TRBJ2-2 | once | . | TRBV27 | TGTGCCAGCAGTCGACTCGGGGGAGGCGGGGAGCTGTTTTTT | CASSRLGGGGELFF